This section outlines one TCR beta chain sequence together with its context. The sample belongs to a study of shared T cell receptors in the human thymus. The CDR3 totals 16 residues. The junction had 12 bases not matched to a gene; V was cut back by 4 bases and J by 5 bases. Germline CDR1 reads SQVTM; CDR2 reads ANQGSEA. TCRdb's table, derived via immunoSEQ multiplex PCR, lists solely in-frame clones and lacks some. The sample gives over 650,000 clones, around 87% of which show up once; approximately 0.0097% is in the top ten. The data also belong to a second study, concerning human thymus T cells. That paper states: Apparent bias marked the V and J gene usage of thymic and blood repertoires.

Sequenced input: thymocytes. The origin of this receptor is a boy in the first two years of life with a congenital heart defect. V gene TRBV29-1 combines with J gene TRBJ2-1; 9 nucleotides align to TRBD2. This CDR3 reads CSVGGLGLAPHNEQFF. The DNA of the CDR3 is TGCAGCGTTGGGGGGCTGGGACTAGCCCCACACAATGAGCAGTTCTTC.